This T cell receptor beta chain was captured by sequencing in a study of radiation and T cells in renal cell carcinoma. Study-wide context: Nephrectomy followed 15 Gy stereotactic body radiation by 4 weeks.

Trimming removed 0 bases at V and 7 bases at J, with 10 bases between. Germline values: CDR1 SGHNT, CDR2 YENEEA. This CDR3 has 15 residues. Here immunoSEQ multiplex PCR was the method, and the copy in TCRdb shows in-frame clones only, minus some. The repertoire holds 100,000 to 150,000 clones, approximately 90% seen once, with 4.5% to 7.5% in the top ten. Time point indicated: blood 2 weeks post-SBRT. Treatment specified: 15 Gy SBRT to primary tumor, nephrectomy 4 weeks later. The rearrangement links TRBV11-3 to TRBJ1-6, with D tentatively TRBD1 (5 bases). The specimen comprised blood, sampled from a patient whose treatment included radiotherapy and nephrectomy. The clonotype originates from a woman aged 70-85 years with renal cell carcinoma. CDR3 nucleotides: TGTGCCAGCAGCTTAGATTCGGGGGGGAATTCACCCCTCCACTTT. Amino acids: CASSLDSGGNSPLHF.